The clone carrying this T cell receptor (beta chain) came up many times. For TCR beta, libraries came from iRepertoire HTBI primers and Arm-PCR of CDR3 regions. From the multiplex PCR reads, TCRdb called clonotypes with MiXCR, one entry per CDR3 protein. The table records around 320,000 distinct CDR3 sequences, 16% of them present only once. The sample originates from a study of regulatory T cells in long-lasting Graves disease. Described time point: newly diagnosed GD, antithyroid drugs for less than 3 months. Extracted RNA from PBMCs served as the source of the TCR library. CDR1 is SGHTA, CDR2 FQGTGA, per germline. V was clipped by 4 bases and J by 4 bases, with 10 bases between them. The CDR3 is 13 residues long. The same sample was also used in a study of T cells in Graves' hyperthyroidism and ophthalmopathy.

The J gene is TRBJ2-5, the V gene TRBV7-3; unclear D gene. Sequences were derived from peripheral blood mononuclear cells (PBMCs), sampled at new diagnosis, from a patient treated with antithyroid drugs. The sequence was collected from a man aged 35 to 55 with Graves disease. The CDR3 loop is CASSYGSGETQYF. Here the CDR3 DNA reads TGTGCCAGCAGCTACGGGTCGGGAGAGACCCAGTACTTC.